These T cell receptor beta chains were read from a single sample in a study of siplizumab effects on memory and regulatory T cells. The assay was immunoSEQ multiplex PCR, and TCRdb's table has in-frame clones only and misses some. The profile covers roughly 100,000 clones, with nearly 95% appearing a single time and around 12% taken by the ten largest. Material for sequencing was non-Treg CD4+ T cells sorted from blood. Every receptor here comes from a human donor in good health. Each CDR3 is given with its conserved first and last residue. A D gene is named only where the DNA matches it firmly. Not every row has a clone size; where given, it reads once, few, many or a size class.

J: TRBJ1-5
D: TRBD1
size: few
V: TRBV27
DNA: TGTGCCAACCACGCCAGGGGGTTGTATAGCAATCAGCCCCAGCATTTT
CDR3: CANHARGLYSNQPQHF

J: TRBJ1-1
D: -
size: few
V: TRBV18
DNA: TGTGCCAGCTCACCACTTGTCGACACTGAAGCTTTCTTT
CDR3: CASSPLVDTEAFF

J: TRBJ1-2
D: TRBD1
size: -
V: TRBV6-4
DNA: TGTGCCAGCAGGTGGGACAGCGCATTAGCTAACTATGGCTACACCTTC
CDR3: CASRWDSALANYGYTF

J: TRBJ1-1
D: -
size: few
V: TRBV29-1
DNA: TGCAGCGTTGAGGCGGCAGGGTGGAGTGAAGCTTTCTTT
CDR3: CSVEAAGWSEAFF

J: TRBJ1-5
D: -
size: once
V: TRBV7-2
DNA: TGTGCCAGCAGCTTGAGGAGTCCCCGTCAGCCCCAGCATTTT
CDR3: CASSLRSPRQPQHF

J: TRBJ1-1
D: -
size: -
V: TRBV5-5
DNA: TGTGCCAGCAGCTTACAGACTTCGAGAACTGAAGCTTTCTTT
CDR3: CASSLQTSRTEAFF

J: TRBJ2-1
D: TRBD1
size: -
V: TRBV6-1
DNA: TGTGCCAGCAGTCCCGGGACAGGGGGCCGGAATGAGCAGTTCTTC
CDR3: CASSPGTGGRNEQFF

J: TRBJ2-7
D: -
size: once
V: TRBV5-1
DNA: TGCGCCAGCAGCTTGTCTGGACAGCCCTACGAGCAGTACTTC
CDR3: CASSLSGQPYEQYF

J: TRBJ2-7
D: TRBD2
size: -
V: TRBV28
DNA: TGTGCCAGCAGTTCCAGGACTAGCGGGAGCATCGAGCAGTACTTC
CDR3: CASSSRTSGSIEQYF

J: TRBJ1-5
D: -
size: -
V: TRBV5-6
DNA: TGTGCCAGCAGCTTGCATAGCAATCAGCCCCAGCATTTT
CDR3: CASSLHSNQPQHF

J: TRBJ2-4
D: TRBD1
size: -
V: TRBV19
DNA: TGTGCCAGTAGTCCATGGACAGGGGAAGCCAAAAACATTCAGTACTTC
CDR3: CASSPWTGEAKNIQYF

J: TRBJ2-1
D: -
size: -
V: TRBV18
DNA: TGTGCCAGCTCACCACGGTCGAAGAGCTCCTACAATGAGCAGTTCTTC
CDR3: CASSPRSKSSYNEQFF

J: TRBJ2-3
D: TRBD2
size: -
V: TRBV30
DNA: TGTGCCTGGACGCGGGGGTTGGGGGATACGCAGTATTTT
CDR3: CAWTRGLGDTQYF

J: TRBJ1-5
D: -
size: -
V: TRBV28
DNA: TGTGCCAGCAGTTTAAGACTAACAGGAAAGCCCCAGCATTTT
CDR3: CASSLRLTGKPQHF

J: TRBJ2-3
D: -
size: -
V: TRBV10-3
DNA: TGTGCCATCAGTGAGTCTGAGCGGGCCCCAGTTACGCAGTATTTT
CDR3: CAISESERAPVTQYF

J: TRBJ2-3
D: TRBD2
size: -
V: TRBV19
DNA: TGTGCCAGTAGTAAATCCCCTCCTAGCGGGAGGTGGGATACGCAGTATTTT
CDR3: CASSKSPPSGRWDTQYF

J: TRBJ2-2
D: -
size: -
V: TRBV7-9
DNA: TGTGCCAGCAGCCTATTGTCGGGATTCGATATAGGGGAGCTGTTTTTT
CDR3: CASSLLSGFDIGELFF

J: TRBJ2-1
D: TRBD1
size: -
V: TRBV27
DNA: TGTGCCAGCAGTTTATTGGGGACAGACAATGAGCAGTTCTTC
CDR3: CASSLLGTDNEQFF

J: TRBJ2-5
D: -
size: few
V: TRBV2
DNA: TGTGCCAGCAGTAGCGACACAGAAAAAGAGACCCAGTACTTC
CDR3: CASSSDTEKETQYF

J: TRBJ2-2
D: -
size: -
V: TRBV28
DNA: TGTGCCAGCAGTTTTGGTGCGGGATCACGCGGGGAGCTGTTTTTT
CDR3: CASSFGAGSRGELFF

J: TRBJ2-1
D: TRBD1
size: -
V: TRBV5-8
DNA: TGTGCCAGCAGCTTGGCCAAGGAGAAGACAGGGGTTGGCAATGAGCAGTTCTTC
CDR3: CASSLAKEKTGVGNEQFF

J: TRBJ2-2
D: -
size: -
V: TRBV6-4
DNA: TGTGCCAGCAGTGTGACTAGTTCCACCGGGGAGCTGTTTTTT
CDR3: CASSVTSSTGELFF

J: TRBJ2-1
D: -
size: -
V: TRBV10-3
DNA: TGTGCCATCAGTGGAACTAGAAGGAACAATGAGCAGTTCTTC
CDR3: CAISGTRRNNEQFF

J: TRBJ2-7
D: -
size: -
V: TRBV7-9
DNA: TGTGCCAGCGGGATGTCTGGCAGGGCCTACGAGCAGTACTTC
CDR3: CASGMSGRAYEQYF

J: TRBJ2-5
D: -
size: -
V: TRBV7-5
DNA: TGTGCCAGAAGCTCCCGTGGTAGCGGGAGGTGGAGGGAGACCCAGTACTTC
CDR3: CARSSRGSGRWRETQYF

J: TRBJ2-1
D: TRBD2
size: -
V: TRBV27
DNA: TGTGCCAGCAGTTCTCTCAGCGGGAGCTGGAATGAGCAGTTCTTC
CDR3: CASSSLSGSWNEQFF

J: TRBJ2-1
D: TRBD2
size: -
V: TRBV7-2
DNA: TGTGCCAGCAGCTTAGTAAGCGGGAGCTCTAATGAGCAGTTCTTC
CDR3: CASSLVSGSSNEQFF

J: TRBJ1-2
D: -
size: -
V: TRBV10-1
DNA: TGCGCCAGCAGTGCAGCGGGTTCCTTGGGCTACACCTTC
CDR3: CASSAAGSLGYTF

J: TRBJ2-5
D: -
size: -
V: TRBV30
DNA: TGTGCCTGGAGTTCGCCCGAGACCCAGTACTTC
CDR3: CAWSSPETQYF

J: TRBJ2-5
D: -
size: -
V: TRBV6-5
DNA: TGTGCCAGCAGCCCGGGACTTCGGGAAGAGACCCAGTACTTC
CDR3: CASSPGLREETQYF

J: TRBJ2-7
D: TRBD1
size: -
V: TRBV19
DNA: TGTGCCAGTAGTATGGGACAGGGGTCCTACGAGCAGTACTTC
CDR3: CASSMGQGSYEQYF

J: TRBJ2-7
D: -
size: -
V: TRBV19
DNA: TGTGCCAGTAGTCCCGGGACACTCGGGGTGCGATACTTC
CDR3: CASSPGTLGVRYF

J: TRBJ1-1
D: TRBD1
size: -
V: TRBV6-5
DNA: TGTGCCAGCGGACCGACAGGGGAGCTCTGGAAGGCTTTCTTT
CDR3: CASGPTGELWKAFF

J: TRBJ2-7
D: -
size: -
V: TRBV25-1
DNA: TGTGCCAGCAGTGGCCCCGGGAGCTCCAGATACTTC
CDR3: CASSGPGSSRYF

J: TRBJ1-2
D: -
size: -
V: TRBV5-4
DNA: TGTGCCAGCAGCAGACGAGGACTAGTGGGCTATGGCTACACCTTC
CDR3: CASSRRGLVGYGYTF

J: TRBJ1-1
D: -
size: -
V: TRBV6-1
DNA: TGTGCCAGCATCCGAACAAGGACAGTGAACACTGAAGCTTTCTTT
CDR3: CASIRTRTVNTEAFF